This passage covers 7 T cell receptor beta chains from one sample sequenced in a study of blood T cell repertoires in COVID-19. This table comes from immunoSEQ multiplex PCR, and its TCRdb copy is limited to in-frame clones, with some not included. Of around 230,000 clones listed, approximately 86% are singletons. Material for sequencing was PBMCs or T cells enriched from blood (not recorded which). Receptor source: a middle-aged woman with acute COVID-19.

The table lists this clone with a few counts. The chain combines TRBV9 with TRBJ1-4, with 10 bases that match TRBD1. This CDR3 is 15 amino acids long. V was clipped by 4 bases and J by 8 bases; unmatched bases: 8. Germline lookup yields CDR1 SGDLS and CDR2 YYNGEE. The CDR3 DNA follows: TGTGCCAGCAGCTATGGGACAGGGGAGGGGGAAAAACTGTTTTTT. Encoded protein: CASSYGTGEGEKLFF. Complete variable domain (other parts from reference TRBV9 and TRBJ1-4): DSGVTQTPKHLITATGQRVTLRCSPRSGDLSVYWYQQSLDQGLQFLIQYYNGEERAKGNILERFSAQQFPDLHSELNLSSLELGDSALYFCASSYGTGEGEKLFFGSGTQLSVL.

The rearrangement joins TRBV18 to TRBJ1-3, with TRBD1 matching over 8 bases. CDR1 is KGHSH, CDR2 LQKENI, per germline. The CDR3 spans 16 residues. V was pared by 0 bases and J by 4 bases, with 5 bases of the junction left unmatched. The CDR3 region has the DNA TGTGCCAGCTCACCACCGAACAGGGGGTTCGGAAACACCATATATTTT. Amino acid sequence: CASSPPNRGFGNTIYF. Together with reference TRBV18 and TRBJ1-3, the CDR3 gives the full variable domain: NAGVMQNPRHLVRRRGQEARLRCSPMKGHSHVYWYRQLPEEGLKFMVYLQKENIIDESGMPKERFSAEFPKEGPSILRIQQVVRGDSAAYFCASSPPNRGFGNTIYFGEGSWLTVV.

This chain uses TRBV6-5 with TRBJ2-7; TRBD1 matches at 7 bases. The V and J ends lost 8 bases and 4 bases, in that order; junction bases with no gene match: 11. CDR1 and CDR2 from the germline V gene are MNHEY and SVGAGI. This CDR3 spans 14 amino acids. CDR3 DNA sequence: TGTGCCAGCGGACGAGACAGGGTGAGGTACGAGCAGTACTTC. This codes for CASGRDRVRYEQYF.

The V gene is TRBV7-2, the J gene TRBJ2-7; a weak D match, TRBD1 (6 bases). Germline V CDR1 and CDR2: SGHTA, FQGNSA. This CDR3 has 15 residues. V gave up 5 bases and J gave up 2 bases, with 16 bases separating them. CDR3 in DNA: TGTGCCAGCAGCAGGGGCGCAGGGGCAGCCTACGAGCAGTACTTC. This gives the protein CASSRGAGAAYEQYF.

CDR3: CASSEQGEPGYTF. The CDR3 DNA reads TGTGCCAGCAGCGAACAGGGGGAACCTGGCTACACCTTC. V is TRBV5-4 and J is TRBJ1-2, with 8 bases matching TRBD1. CDR3 length: 13 amino acids. V shed 4 bases, J shed 7 bases, and the junction held 6 bases outside the gene matches. Germline assignment: CDR1 SGHNT and CDR2 YYREEE (reference sequence).

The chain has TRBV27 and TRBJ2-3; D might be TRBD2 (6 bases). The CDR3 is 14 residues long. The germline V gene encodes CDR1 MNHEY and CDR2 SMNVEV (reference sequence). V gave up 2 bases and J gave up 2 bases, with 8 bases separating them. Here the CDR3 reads CASSLAGSTDTQYF. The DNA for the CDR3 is TGTGCCAGCAGTTTAGCGGGATCCACAGATACGCAGTATTTT.

CDR3 DNA sequence: TGTGCCAGCAGCTCACAGGGGATCGGAGGAAGCATTCAGTACTTC. Its protein product is CASSSQGIGGSIQYF. The chain is built from TRBV5-5 and TRBJ2-4, with 7 bases lining up with TRBD1. With 3 bases clipped from V and 9 bases from J, the junction kept 12 bases outside the gene matches. The CDR3 extends over 15 amino acids. Per the germline V gene, CDR1 is SGHKS and CDR2 is YYEKEE (reference sequence).